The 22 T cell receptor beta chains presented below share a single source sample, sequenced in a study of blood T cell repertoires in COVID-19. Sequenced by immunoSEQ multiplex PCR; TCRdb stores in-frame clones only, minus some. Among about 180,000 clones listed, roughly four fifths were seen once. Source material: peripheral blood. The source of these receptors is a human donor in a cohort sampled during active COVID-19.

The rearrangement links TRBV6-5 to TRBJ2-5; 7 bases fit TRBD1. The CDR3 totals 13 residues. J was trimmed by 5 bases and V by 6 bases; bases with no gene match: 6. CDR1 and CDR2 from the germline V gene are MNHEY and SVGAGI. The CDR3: CASSPQGWETQYF. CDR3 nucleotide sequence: TGTGCCAGCAGCCCACAGGGGTGGGAGACCCAGTACTTC.

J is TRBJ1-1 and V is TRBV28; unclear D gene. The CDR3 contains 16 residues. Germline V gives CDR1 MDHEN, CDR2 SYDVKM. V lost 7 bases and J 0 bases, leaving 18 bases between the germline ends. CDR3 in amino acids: CASNSKSTSLNTEAFF. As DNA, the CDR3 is TGTGCCAGCAATTCAAAGAGCACCTCCCTGAACACTGAAGCTTTCTTT. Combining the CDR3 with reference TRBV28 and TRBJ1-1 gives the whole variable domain DVKVTQSSRYLVKRTGEKVFLECVQDMDHENMFWYRQDPGLGLRLIYFSYDVKMKEKGDIPEGYSVSREKKERFSLILESASTNQTSMYLCASNSKSTSLNTEAFFGQGTRLTVV.

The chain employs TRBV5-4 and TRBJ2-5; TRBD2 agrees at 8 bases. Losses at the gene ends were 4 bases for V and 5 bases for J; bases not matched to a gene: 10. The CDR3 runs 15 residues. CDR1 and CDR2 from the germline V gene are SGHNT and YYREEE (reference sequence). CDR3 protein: CASSTNRGGRETQYF. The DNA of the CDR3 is TGTGCCAGCAGCACCAATCGGGGGGGGCGTGAGACCCAGTACTTC. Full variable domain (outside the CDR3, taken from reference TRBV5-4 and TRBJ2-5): ETGVTQSPTHLIKTRGQQVTLRCSSQSGHNTVSWYQQALGQGPQFIFQYYREEENGRGNFPPRFSGLQFPNYSSELNVNALELDDSALYLCASSTNRGGRETQYFGPGTRLLVL.

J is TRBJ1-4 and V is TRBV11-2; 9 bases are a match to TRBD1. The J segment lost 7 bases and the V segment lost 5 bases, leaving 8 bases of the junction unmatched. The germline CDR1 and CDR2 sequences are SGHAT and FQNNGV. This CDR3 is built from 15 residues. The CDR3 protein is CASSTRDRESEKLFF. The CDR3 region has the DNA TGTGCCAGCAGCACCAGGGACAGGGAAAGTGAAAAACTGTTTTTT.

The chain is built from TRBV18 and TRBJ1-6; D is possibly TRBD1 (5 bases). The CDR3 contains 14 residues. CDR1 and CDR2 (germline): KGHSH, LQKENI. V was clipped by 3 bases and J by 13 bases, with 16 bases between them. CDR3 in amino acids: CASSPAARTFPLHF. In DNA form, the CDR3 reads TGTGCCAGCTCACCCGCCGCTAGGACATTTCCCCTCCACTTT.

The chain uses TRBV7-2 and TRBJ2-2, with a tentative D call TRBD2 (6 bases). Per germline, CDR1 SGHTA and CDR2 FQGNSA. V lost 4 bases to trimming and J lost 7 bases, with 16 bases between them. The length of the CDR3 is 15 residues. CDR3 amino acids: CASSSPGTGGGELFF. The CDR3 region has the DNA TGTGCCAGCAGCTCTCCCGGGACTGGGGGCGGGGAGCTGTTTTTT. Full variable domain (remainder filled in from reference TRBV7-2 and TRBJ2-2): GAGVSQSPSNKVTEKGKDVELRCDPISGHTALYWYRQSLGQGLEFLIYFQGNSAPDKSGLPSDRFSAERTGGSVSTLTIQRTQQEDSAVYLCASSSPGTGGGELFFGEGSRLTVL.

CDR3 sequence (DNA): TGTGCCAGCAGCCCAGGACAGGGGTACGAAAAACTGTTTTTT. Its protein product is CASSPGQGYEKLFF. The chain couples TRBV7-2 to TRBJ1-4; 9 nucleotides match TRBD1. CDR1 is SGHTA and CDR2 is FQGNSA in the germline V gene. This CDR3 is built from 14 residues. Unmatched junction bases numbered 6, after V lost 5 bases and J lost 8 bases.

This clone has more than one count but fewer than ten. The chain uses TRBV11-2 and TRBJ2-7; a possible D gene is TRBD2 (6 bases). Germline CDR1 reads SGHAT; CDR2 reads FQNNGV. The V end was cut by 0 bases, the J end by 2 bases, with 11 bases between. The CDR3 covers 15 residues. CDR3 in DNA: TGTGCCAGCAGCTTAGACGTGGGAGGCCCCTACGAGCAGTACTTC. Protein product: CASSLDVGGPYEQYF.

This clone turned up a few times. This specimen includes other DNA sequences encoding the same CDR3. CDR3 loop: CAISESGQTTEAFF. The CDR3 DNA reads as TGTGCCATCAGTGAGTCGGGGCAGACCACTGAAGCTTTCTTT. This chain connects TRBV10-3 to TRBJ1-1; D possibly corresponds to TRBD1 (5 bases). Germline V lookup: CDR1 ENHRY, CDR2 SYGVKD. Trimming removed 0 bases at V and 4 bases at J, with 9 bases between. The CDR3 loop spans 14 amino acids.

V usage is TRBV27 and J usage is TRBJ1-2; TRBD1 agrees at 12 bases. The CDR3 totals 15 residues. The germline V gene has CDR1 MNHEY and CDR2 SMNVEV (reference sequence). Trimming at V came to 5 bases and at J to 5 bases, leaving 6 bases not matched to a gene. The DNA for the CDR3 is TGTGCCAGCAGTCCTGGGACAGGGGGCCCATATGGCTACACCTTC. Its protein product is CASSPGTGGPYGYTF.

The CDR3 region is CATQFQENSGNTIYF. The DNA for the CDR3 is TGTGCCACCCAGTTTCAGGAAAACTCTGGAAACACCATATATTTT. V gene TRBV6-5 combines with J gene TRBJ1-3, with no clear D. Per the germline V gene, CDR1 is MNHEY and CDR2 is SVGAGI. This CDR3 contains 15 residues. Trimming pared 10 bases from V and 0 bases from J, leaving 16 bases between.

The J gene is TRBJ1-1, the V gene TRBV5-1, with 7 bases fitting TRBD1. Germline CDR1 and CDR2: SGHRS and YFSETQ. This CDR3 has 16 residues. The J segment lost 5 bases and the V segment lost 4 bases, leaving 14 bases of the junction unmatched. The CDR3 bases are TGCGCCAGCAGCCTAGAGAGGGGGCGCGGAGGGACTGAAGCTTTCTTT. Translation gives CASSLERGRGGTEAFF.

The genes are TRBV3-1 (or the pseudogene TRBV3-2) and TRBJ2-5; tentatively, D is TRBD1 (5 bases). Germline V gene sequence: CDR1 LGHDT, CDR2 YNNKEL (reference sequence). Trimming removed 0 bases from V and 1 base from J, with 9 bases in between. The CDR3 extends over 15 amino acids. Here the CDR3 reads CASSQEGAFQETQYF. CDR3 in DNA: TGTGCCAGCAGCCAAGAAGGGGCTTTCCAAGAGACCCAGTACTTC.

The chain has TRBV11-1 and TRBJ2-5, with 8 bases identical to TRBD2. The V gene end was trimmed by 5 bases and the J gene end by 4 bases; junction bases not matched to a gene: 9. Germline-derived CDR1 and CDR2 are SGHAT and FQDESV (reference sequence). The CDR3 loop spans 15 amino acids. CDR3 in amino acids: CASSPSGLRGETQYF. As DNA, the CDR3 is TGTGCCAGCAGCCCTAGCGGGCTTAGGGGAGAGACCCAGTACTTC.

The CDR3 bases are TGTGCCAGCAGCCTCTTCAGCGGGAGCGACAATGAGCAGTTCTTC. Its protein is CASSLFSGSDNEQFF. This rearrangement joins TRBV9 to TRBJ2-1; 8 positions agree with TRBD2. V was pared by 4 bases and J by 5 bases, with 8 bases of the junction left unmatched. CDR1 is SGDLS and CDR2 is YYNGEE in the germline V gene. The CDR3 has 15 amino acids.

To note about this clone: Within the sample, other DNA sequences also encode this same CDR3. The CDR3 DNA follows: TGTGCCAGCAGGGAGACAGAAAACACTGAAGCTTTCTTT. Protein sequence: CASRETENTEAFF. V usage is TRBV2 and J usage is TRBJ1-1, with D tentatively TRBD1 (5 bases). CDR1 is SNHLY, CDR2 FYNNEI, per germline. This CDR3 region has 13 residues. The V gene lost 6 bases and the J gene lost 2 bases, with 10 bases spanning the gap. The whole variable domain, remainder taken from reference TRBV2 and TRBJ1-1, is EPEVTQTPSHQVTQMGQEVILRCVPISNHLYFYWYRQILGQKVEFLVSFYNNEISEKSEIFDDQFSVERPDGSNFTLKIRSTKLEDSAMYFCASRETENTEAFFGQGTRLTVV.

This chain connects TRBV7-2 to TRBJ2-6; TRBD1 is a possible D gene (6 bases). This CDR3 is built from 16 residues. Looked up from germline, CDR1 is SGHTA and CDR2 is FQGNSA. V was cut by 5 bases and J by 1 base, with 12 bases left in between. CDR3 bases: TGTGCCAGCAGCCGTACTACAGGGTCTGGGGCCAACGTCCTGACTTTC. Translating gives CASSRTTGSGANVLTF.

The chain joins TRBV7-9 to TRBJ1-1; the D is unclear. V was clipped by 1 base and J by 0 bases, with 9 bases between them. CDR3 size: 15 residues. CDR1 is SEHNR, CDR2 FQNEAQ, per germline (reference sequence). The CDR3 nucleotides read TGTGCCAGCAGCTTAGTACTTAGCATGAACACTGAAGCTTTCTTT. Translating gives CASSLVLSMNTEAFF.

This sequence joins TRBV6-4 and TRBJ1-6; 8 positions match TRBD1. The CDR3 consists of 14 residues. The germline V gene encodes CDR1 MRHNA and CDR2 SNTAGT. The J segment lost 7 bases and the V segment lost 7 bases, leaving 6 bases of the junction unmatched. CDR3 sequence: CASTRTGTNSPLHF. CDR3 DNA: TGTGCCAGCACCCGGACAGGGACCAATTCACCCCTCCACTTT.

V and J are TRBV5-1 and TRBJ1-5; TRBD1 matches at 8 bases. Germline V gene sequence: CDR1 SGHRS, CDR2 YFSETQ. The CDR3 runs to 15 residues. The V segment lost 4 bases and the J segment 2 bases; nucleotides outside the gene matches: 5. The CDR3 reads CASSEGQGGNQPQHF. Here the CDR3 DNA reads TGCGCCAGCAGCGAAGGACAGGGTGGCAATCAGCCCCAGCATTTT.

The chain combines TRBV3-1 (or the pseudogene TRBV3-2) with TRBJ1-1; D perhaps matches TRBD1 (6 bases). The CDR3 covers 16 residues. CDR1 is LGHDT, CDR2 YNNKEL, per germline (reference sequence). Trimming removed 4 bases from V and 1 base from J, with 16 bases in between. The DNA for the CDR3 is TGTGCCAGCAGCCGTCGTCAGGGGTCGGGGAACACTGAAGCTTTCTTT. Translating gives CASSRRQGSGNTEAFF.

As DNA, the CDR3 is TGTGCCAGCAGCTCAACACTAGCGGGGCCTGGGGATACGCAGTATTTT. The encoded protein is CASSSTLAGPGDTQYF. J is TRBJ2-3 and V is TRBV7-3, with 10 bases lining up with TRBD2. Losses at the gene ends were 4 bases for V and 6 bases for J; bases not matched to a gene: 10. From germline, CDR1 is SGHTA and CDR2 FQGTGA. The CDR3 spans 16 residues.